Listed below are T cell receptor beta chains from one sample, sequenced in a study of blood T cell repertoires in COVID-19. Measured with immunoSEQ multiplex PCR; TCRdb has only the in-frame clones, and not every one. The sample shows approximately 66,000 clones, about 86% of them seen only once. Source material: peripheral blood. The receptors originated from a man over 45 with active COVID-19. The conserved cysteine and the conserved F or W are not part of the CDR3 here. The order of the fields is D gene, J gene, clone size, V gene, CDR3 protein. D genes are given only for firm matches. Expanded clones get a size class; other rows say once, few or many, or leave the size out.

TRBD1 | TRBJ2-5 | NA | TRBV5-5 | ASSLGGQQETQY
NA | TRBJ2-2 | NA | TRBV6-1 | ASSEALATGELF
NA | TRBJ1-2 | NA | TRBV27 | ASSPLGGRTNYGYT
TRBD2 | TRBJ2-5 | NA | TRBV6-1 | ASSGRLLAGGQGETQY
TRBD2 | TRBJ2-5 | NA | TRBV19 | ASSITSGRRETQY
NA | TRBJ1-2 | NA | TRBV19 | ASSIVGGRGGYT
TRBD1 | TRBJ2-1 | NA | TRBV7-9 | ASTRDSSYNEQF
NA | TRBJ2-2 | NA | TRBV24-1 | ATSDRTPTGELF
NA | TRBJ2-5 | NA | TRBV12-3/TRBV12-4 | ASSFYSQETQY
NA | TRBJ2-4 | few | TRBV13 | ASSTTRNNIQY
TRBD2 | TRBJ2-3 | NA | TRBV13 | ASSLWTSGGDTQY
TRBD1 | TRBJ2-7 | NA | TRBV5-1 | ASSFTGTGYNEQY
NA | TRBJ1-2 | NA | TRBV5-5 | ASSLAGDTNYGYT
NA | TRBJ1-4 | few | TRBV28 | ASSLENEKLF
NA | TRBJ2-1 | NA | TRBV7-9 | ASRHDRNEQF
TRBD1 | TRBJ1-2 | NA | TRBV19 | ATLDRGFPAYGYT
TRBD1 | TRBJ2-7 | NA | TRBV5-1 | ASSGLGQGGHEQY
TRBD1 | TRBJ2-7 | NA | TRBV7-8 | ASSLGTGPSYEQY
TRBD1 | TRBJ2-4 | NA | TRBV6-1 | ASSEFSGTGVLAKNIQY
TRBD1 | TRBJ1-1 | NA | TRBV5-1 | ASSETGGVTEAF
NA | TRBJ2-5 | NA | TRBV30 | AWSKGPGETQY
NA | TRBJ1-1 | NA | TRBV12-3/TRBV12-4 | ASSLVAEAF
TRBD2 | TRBJ2-7 | NA | TRBV18 | ASSPIGSGSTYEQY
NA | TRBJ2-1 | NA | TRBV7-2 | ASSPEVTSTHEQF
TRBD1 | TRBJ1-2 | NA | TRBV6-5 | ASSRQGNYGYT
NA | TRBJ1-3 | NA | TRBV18 | ASSPSAGPGNTIY
TRBD2 | TRBJ2-5 | once | TRBV11-2 | ASSLGGGQETQY
NA | TRBJ1-4 | NA | TRBV19 | ARLRKTV
NA | TRBJ2-2 | once | TRBV18 | ASSPEAGGTGELF
TRBD1 | TRBJ1-1 | NA | TRBV29-1 | SVEGDRVAEAF
NA | TRBJ1-4 | once | TRBV6-6 | ASSTPIEAKLEKLF
NA | TRBJ2-5 | NA | TRBV10-3 | AISERGGETQY
TRBD1 | TRBJ1-5 | NA | TRBV2 | ASSGQGRNQPQH
TRBD2 | TRBJ2-3 | NA | TRBV30 | AWSSGRAADTQY
TRBD1 | TRBJ1-1 | NA | TRBV6-6 | ASSFPWDSRTEAF
NA | TRBJ2-1 | NA | TRBV3-1/TRBV3-2 | ASSQGRVAMYNEQF
NA | TRBJ1-3 | NA | TRBV7-3 | ASSRDGTGGNTIY
NA | TRBJ1-6 | NA | TRBV3-1/TRBV3-2 | ASSQGPSPLH
TRBD2 | TRBJ2-1 | once | TRBV6-5 | ASTPGGASNEQF
TRBD1 | TRBJ1-1 | NA | TRBV6-4 | ASRGQGTNTEAF
NA | TRBJ2-3 | NA | TRBV5-1 | ASSLLRTSTDTQY
NA | TRBJ2-4 | NA | TRBV5-4 | ASSSDRDKNIQY
TRBD1 | TRBJ2-5 | NA | TRBV9 | ASSADRGWETQY
TRBD1 | TRBJ2-2 | NA | TRBV24-1 | ATSDLGTGYTGELF
TRBD2 | TRBJ2-3 | once | TRBV5-4 | ASSLGQRGGPDTQY
TRBD1 | TRBJ2-1 | NA | TRBV5-4 | ASSPGTGDYNEQF
NA | TRBJ2-1 | NA | TRBV4-1 | ASSQGLVTYNEQF
TRBD2 | TRBJ2-5 | NA | TRBV5-4 | ASSLILAGAQETQY
NA | TRBJ2-2 | NA | TRBV2 | ASSAITGELF
NA | TRBJ2-5 | once | TRBV11-2 | ASTISREETQY
TRBD1 | TRBJ2-3 | NA | TRBV29-1 | SVLLTGDLADTQY
TRBD1 | TRBJ1-2 | NA | TRBV2 | ASTNRGLGNYGYT
NA | TRBJ2-5 | NA | TRBV24-1 | ATSDLAGETQY
TRBD1 | TRBJ1-6 | NA | TRBV14 | ASSQGGQGGLYSPLH